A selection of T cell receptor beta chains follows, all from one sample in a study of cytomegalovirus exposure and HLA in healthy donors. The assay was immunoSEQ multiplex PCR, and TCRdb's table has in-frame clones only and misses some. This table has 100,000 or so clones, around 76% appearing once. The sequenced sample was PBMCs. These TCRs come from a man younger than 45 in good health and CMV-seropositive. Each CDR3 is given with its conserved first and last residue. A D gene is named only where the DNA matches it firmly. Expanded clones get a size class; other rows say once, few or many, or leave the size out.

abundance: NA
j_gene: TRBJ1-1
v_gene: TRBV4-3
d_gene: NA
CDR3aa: CASSQGAQGILNTEAFF
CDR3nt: TGCGCCAGCAGCCAGGGCGCGCAGGGTATTTTGAACACTGAAGCTTTCTTT

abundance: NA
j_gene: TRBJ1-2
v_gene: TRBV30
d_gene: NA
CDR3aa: CAWSAQQGTGGYTF
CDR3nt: TGTGCCTGGAGTGCCCAGCAGGGTACTGGGGGCTACACCTTC

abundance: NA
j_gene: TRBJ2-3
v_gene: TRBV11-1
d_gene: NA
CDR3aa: CASSPLGWGADTQYF
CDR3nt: TGTGCCAGCAGCCCCCTCGGGTGGGGCGCCGATACGCAGTATTTT

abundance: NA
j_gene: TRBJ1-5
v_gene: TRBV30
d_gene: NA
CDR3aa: CAWSLGAANQPQHF
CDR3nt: TGTGCCTGGAGTTTGGGGGCCGCTAATCAGCCCCAGCATTTT

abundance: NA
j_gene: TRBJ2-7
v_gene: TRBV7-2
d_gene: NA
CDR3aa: CASSQRQKSYEQYF
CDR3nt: TGTGCCAGCAGCCAAAGACAGAAATCCTACGAGCAGTACTTC

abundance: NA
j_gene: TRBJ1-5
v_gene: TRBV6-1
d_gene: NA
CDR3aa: CASMGRGSNQPQHF
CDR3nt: TGTGCCAGCATGGGCAGGGGTAGCAATCAGCCCCAGCATTTT

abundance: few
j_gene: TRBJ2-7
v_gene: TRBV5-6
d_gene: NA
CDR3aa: CASSVTDYEQYF
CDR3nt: TGTGCCAGCAGCGTGACTGATTACGAGCAGTACTTC

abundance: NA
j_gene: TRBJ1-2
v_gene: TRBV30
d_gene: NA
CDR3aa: CAWSVRGDSGGYTF
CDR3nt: TGTGCCTGGAGTGTACGAGGGGACTCGGGTGGCTACACCTTC

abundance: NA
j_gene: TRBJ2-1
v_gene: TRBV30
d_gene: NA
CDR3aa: CAWSPGQGGRNEQFF
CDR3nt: TGTGCCTGGAGCCCCGGACAGGGAGGGCGCAATGAGCAGTTCTTC

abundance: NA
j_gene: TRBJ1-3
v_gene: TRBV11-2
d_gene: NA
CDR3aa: CASSLDRVNTIYF
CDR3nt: TGTGCCAGCAGCTTAGACAGGGTTAACACCATATATTTT

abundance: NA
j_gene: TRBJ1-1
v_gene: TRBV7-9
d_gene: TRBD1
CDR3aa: CSSSSLGQGPYPNTEAFF
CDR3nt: TGTTCCAGCAGCTCCCTGGGACAGGGGCCGTACCCGAACACTGAAGCTTTCTTT

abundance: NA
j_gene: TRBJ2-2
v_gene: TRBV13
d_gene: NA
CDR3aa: CASSSKPQGWELFF
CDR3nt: TGTGCCAGCAGCTCAAAACCCCAGGGCTGGGAGCTGTTTTTT

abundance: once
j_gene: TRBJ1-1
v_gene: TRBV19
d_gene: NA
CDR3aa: CASSRPGSSRSTEAFF
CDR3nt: TGTGCCAGTAGCCGACCGGGGAGCTCAAGAAGCACTGAAGCTTTCTTT

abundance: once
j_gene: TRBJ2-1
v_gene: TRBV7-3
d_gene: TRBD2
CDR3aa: CASSLTSGGYNEQFF
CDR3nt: TGTGCCAGCAGCTTAACTAGCGGGGGATACAATGAGCAGTTCTTC

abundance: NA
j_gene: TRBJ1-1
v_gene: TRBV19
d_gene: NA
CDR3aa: CASGVLDSRNTEAFF
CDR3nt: TGTGCCAGTGGGGTCCTGGACAGCCGGAACACTGAAGCTTTCTTT

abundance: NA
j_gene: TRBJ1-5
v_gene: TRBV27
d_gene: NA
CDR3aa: CASSSQGGDNQPQHF
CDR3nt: TGTGCCAGCAGTTCCCAGGGAGGTGACAATCAGCCCCAGCATTTT

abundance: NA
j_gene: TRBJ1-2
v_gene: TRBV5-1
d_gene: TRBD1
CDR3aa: CASSSGQGNYGYTF
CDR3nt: TGCGCCAGCAGCTCGGGACAGGGAAACTATGGCTACACCTTC

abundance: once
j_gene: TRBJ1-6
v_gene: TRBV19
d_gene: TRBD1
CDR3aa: CASKGIGTDSPLHF
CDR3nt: TGTGCCAGTAAGGGCATTGGGACAGATTCACCCCTCCACTTT

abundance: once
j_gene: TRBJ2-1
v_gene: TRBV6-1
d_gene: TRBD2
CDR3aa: CASRRLAGGNNEQFF
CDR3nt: TGTGCCAGCAGACGACTAGCGGGGGGGAACAATGAGCAGTTCTTC

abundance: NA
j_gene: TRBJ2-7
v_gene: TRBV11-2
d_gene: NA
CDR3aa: CASSLVGGPSYEQYF
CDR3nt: TGTGCCAGCAGCCTCGTGGGGGGACCTTCCTACGAGCAGTACTTC

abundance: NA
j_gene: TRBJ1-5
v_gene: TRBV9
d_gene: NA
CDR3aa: CASSRSGGTNQPQHF
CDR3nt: TGTGCCAGCAGCCGGTCGGGGGGCACCAATCAGCCCCAGCATTTT

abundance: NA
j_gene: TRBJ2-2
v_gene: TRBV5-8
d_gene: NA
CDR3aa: CASSLIRGRTGELFF
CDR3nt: TGTGCCAGCAGCTTAATCAGGGGTCGCACCGGGGAGCTGTTTTTT

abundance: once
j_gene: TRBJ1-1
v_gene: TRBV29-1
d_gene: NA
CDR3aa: CSVEDQQGNAFF
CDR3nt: TGCAGCGTTGAAGATCAACAGGGTAATGCTTTCTTT

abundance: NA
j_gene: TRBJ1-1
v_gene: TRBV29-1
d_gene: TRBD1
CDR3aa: CSVLRGPNTEAFF
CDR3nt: TGCAGCGTCCTCAGGGGGCCGAACACTGAAGCTTTCTTT

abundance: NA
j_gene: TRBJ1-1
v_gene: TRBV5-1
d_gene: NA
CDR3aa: CASSPDSRGNTEAFF
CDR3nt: TGCGCCAGCAGCCCCGATTCCAGGGGGAACACTGAAGCTTTCTTT

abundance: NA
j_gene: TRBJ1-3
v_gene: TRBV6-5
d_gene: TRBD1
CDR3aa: CASSADRVEGNTIYF
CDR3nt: TGTGCCAGCAGTGCCGACAGGGTGGAGGGAAACACCATATATTTT

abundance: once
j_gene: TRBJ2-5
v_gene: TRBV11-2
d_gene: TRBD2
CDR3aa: CASSHGIGGTQETQYF
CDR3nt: TGTGCCAGCAGCCACGGAATCGGGGGGACCCAAGAGACCCAGTACTTC

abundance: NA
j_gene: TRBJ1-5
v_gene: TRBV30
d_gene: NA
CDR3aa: CAWREQGNQPQHF
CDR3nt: TGTGCCTGGAGAGAGCAGGGCAATCAGCCCCAGCATTTT

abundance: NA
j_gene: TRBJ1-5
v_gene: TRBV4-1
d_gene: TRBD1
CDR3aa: CASSMTGELQPQHF
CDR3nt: TGCGCCAGCAGCATGACAGGGGAGCTTCAGCCCCAGCATTTT

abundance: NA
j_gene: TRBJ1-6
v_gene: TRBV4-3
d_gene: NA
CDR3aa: CASSQRRQGRGSPLHF
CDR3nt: TGCGCCAGCAGCCAGAGGCGGCAGGGGCGAGGGTCACCCCTCCACTTT

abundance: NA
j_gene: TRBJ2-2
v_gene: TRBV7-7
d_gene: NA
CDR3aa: CASSQGQTNTGELFF
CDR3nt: TGTGCTAGCAGCCAAGGACAGACGAACACCGGGGAGCTGTTTTTT

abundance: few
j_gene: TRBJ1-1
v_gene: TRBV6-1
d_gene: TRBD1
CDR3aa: CASSETPTSQGTEAFF
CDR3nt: TGTGCCAGCAGTGAGACCCCAACCTCACAGGGGACTGAAGCTTTCTTT

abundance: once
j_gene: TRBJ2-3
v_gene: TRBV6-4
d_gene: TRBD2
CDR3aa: CASRTTSDTDTQYF
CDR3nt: TGTGCCAGCAGGACGACTAGCGACACAGATACGCAGTATTTT

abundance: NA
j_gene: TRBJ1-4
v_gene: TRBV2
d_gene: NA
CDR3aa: CASVGHFNEKLFF
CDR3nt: TGTGCCAGCGTGGGACATTTTAATGAAAAACTGTTTTTT

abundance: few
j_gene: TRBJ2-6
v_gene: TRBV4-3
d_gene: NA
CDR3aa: CASSQSPGANVLTF
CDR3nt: TGCGCCAGCAGCCAGTCCCCGGGGGCCAACGTCCTGACTTTC

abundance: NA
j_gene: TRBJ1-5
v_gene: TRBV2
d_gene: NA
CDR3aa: CASSEDGNQPQHF
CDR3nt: TGTGCCAGCAGTGAAGACGGGAATCAGCCCCAGCATTTT

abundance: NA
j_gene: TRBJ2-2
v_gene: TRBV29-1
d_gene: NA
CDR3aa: CSVGRDSSPGELFF
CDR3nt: TGCAGCGTCGGGCGGGACAGTTCTCCCGGGGAGCTGTTTTTT

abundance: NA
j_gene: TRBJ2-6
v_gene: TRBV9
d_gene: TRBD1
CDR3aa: CASSDDRGNPGANVLTF
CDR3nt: TGTGCCAGCAGCGACGACAGGGGGAACCCTGGGGCCAACGTCCTGACTTTC

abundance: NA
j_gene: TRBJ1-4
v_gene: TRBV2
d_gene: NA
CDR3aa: CASSETGGDEKLFF
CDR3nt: TGTGCCAGCAGTGAAACCGGGGGTGATGAAAAACTGTTTTTT

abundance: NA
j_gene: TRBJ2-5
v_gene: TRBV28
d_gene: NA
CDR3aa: CASSLFQVKETQYF
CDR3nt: TGTGCCAGCAGTTTATTTCAGGTCAAAGAGACCCAGTACTTC

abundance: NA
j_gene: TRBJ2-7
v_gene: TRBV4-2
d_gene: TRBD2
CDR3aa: CASSQDLISGGAVYEQYF
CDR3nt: TGTGCCAGCAGCCAAGATCTCATCAGCGGGGGGGCTGTTTACGAGCAGTACTTC

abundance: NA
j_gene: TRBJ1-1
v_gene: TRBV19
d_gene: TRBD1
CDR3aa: CASRSRGALYF
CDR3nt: TGTGCCAGCCGCAGCAGGGGGGCCTTATACTTT

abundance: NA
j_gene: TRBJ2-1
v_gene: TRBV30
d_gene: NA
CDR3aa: CAWRDSSYNEQFF
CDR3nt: TGTGCCTGGAGAGATAGCTCCTACAATGAGCAGTTCTTC

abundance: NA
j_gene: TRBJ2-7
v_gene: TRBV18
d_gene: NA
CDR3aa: CASSPAQGWNEQYF
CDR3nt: TGTGCCAGCTCACCAGCGCAGGGGTGGAACGAGCAGTACTTC

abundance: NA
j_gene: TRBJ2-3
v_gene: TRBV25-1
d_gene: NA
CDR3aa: CASSESRGTDTQYF
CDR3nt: TGTGCCAGCAGTGAATCCAGAGGAACAGATACGCAGTATTTT

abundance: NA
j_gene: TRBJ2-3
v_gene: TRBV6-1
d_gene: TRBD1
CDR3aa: CAGQLRTGADTQYF
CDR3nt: TGTGCCGGACAGTTGAGGACAGGTGCAGATACGCAGTATTTT

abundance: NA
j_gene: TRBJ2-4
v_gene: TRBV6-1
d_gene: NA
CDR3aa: CASRDTLAKNIQYF
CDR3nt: TGTGCCAGCAGGGACACCTTAGCCAAAAACATTCAGTACTTC

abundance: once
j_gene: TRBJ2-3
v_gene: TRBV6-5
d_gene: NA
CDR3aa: CASSYSGGQDTQYF
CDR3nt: TGTGCCAGCAGTTACTCGGGGGGGCAGGATACGCAGTATTTT

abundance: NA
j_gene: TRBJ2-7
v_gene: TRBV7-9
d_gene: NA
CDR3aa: CASSPPVSTYEQYF
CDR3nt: TGTGCCAGCAGCCCACCCGTCAGTACCTACGAGCAGTACTTC

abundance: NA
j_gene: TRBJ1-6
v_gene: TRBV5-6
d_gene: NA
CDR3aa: CASSYRVRYSPLHF
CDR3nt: TGTGCCAGCAGCTACCGGGTCCGATATTCACCCCTCCACTTT

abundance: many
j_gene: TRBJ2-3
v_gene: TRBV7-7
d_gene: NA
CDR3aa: CASSLAAADTQYF
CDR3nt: TGTGCTAGCAGCTTAGCGGCGGCAGATACGCAGTATTTT

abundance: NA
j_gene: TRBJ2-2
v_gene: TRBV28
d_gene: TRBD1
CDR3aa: CASSLGQGVGTGELFF
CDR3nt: TGTGCCAGCAGTTTAGGCCAGGGGGTGGGCACCGGGGAGCTGTTTTTT

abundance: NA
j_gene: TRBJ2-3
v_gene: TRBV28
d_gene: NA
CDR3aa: CASSPRGGAYPQSSQYF
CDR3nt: TGTGCCAGCAGTCCACGGGGTGGCGCGTACCCGCAGTCCAGCCAGTATTTT

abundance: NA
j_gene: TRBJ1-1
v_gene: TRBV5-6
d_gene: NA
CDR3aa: CASRSTGGDTEAFF
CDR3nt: TGTGCCAGCAGAAGCACGGGGGGCGACACTGAAGCTTTCTTT

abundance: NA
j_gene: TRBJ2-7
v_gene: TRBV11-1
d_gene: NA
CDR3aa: CASQGNQGGSYEQYF
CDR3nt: TGTGCCAGCCAGGGGAACCAGGGCGGGTCTTACGAGCAGTACTTC

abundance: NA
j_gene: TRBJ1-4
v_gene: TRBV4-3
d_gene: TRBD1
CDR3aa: CASSHGTGHEKLFF
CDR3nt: TGCGCCAGCAGTCACGGGACAGGACATGAAAAACTGTTTTTT

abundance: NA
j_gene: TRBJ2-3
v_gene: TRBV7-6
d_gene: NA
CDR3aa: CASSLGWDTGSVGFTDTQYF
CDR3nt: TGTGCCAGCAGCTTAGGCTGGGACACGGGCTCTGTTGGCTTCACAGATACGCAGTATTTT

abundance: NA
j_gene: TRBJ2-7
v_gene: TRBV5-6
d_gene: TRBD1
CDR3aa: CASSSDPGQGAYEQYF
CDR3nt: TGTGCCAGCAGCTCCGACCCCGGACAGGGGGCCTACGAGCAGTACTTC

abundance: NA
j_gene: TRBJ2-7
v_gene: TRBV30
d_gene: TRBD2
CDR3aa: CACTRTRLTYEQYF
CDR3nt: TGTGCCTGTACTCGGACTAGACTCACCTACGAGCAGTACTTC

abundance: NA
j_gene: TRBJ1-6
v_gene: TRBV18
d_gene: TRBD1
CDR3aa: CASSPDRGSPLHF
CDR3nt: TGTGCCAGCTCACCAGACAGGGGTTCACCCCTCCACTTT